This T cell receptor (beta chain) was found in a study of blood T cell repertoires in COVID-19. Measured with immunoSEQ multiplex PCR; TCRdb has only the in-frame clones, and not every one. The table shows about 150,000 clones, with roughly 84% occurring only once. This clone showed up just once. Trimming took off 3 bases at V and 2 bases at J, with 14 bases between the two ends. Per germline, CDR1 SGHTS and CDR2 YDEGEE. CDR3 length: 16 amino acids. The chain links TRBV5-8 to TRBJ1-4; D gene unclear. The sequenced sample was PBMCs or T cells enriched from blood (not recorded which). This receptor was taken from a woman in her fifties or sixties who had been exposed to COVID-19. CDR3 sequence reads: CASSSGRGLTNEKLFF. The CDR3 region has the DNA TGTGCCAGCAGCTCCGGACGGGGATTGACTAATGAAAAACTGTTTTTT.